This entry describes one T cell receptor beta chain. The CDR3 covers 14 residues. Germline CDR1 reads MNHEY; CDR2 reads SVGAGI. V lost 5 bases and J lost 4; bases outside the gene matches: 7. This sample was taken from a study of CD8 T cells in Susac syndrome. Multiple sclerosis controls were treatment-naive patients with stable or active relapsing-remitting disease. Random hexamers were used to reverse transcribe the RNA input (0.5 to 1 ug). TCR beta CDR3 was amplified by immunoSEQ covering 54 Vbeta and 13 Jbeta. TCRdb itself ran the immunoSEQ multiplex PCR reads through MiXCR, one entry per CDR3 protein. The sample lists about 290,000 distinct CDR3 sequences; roughly 85% were seen once.

Material: CD8+ T cells from PBMCs. This sequence originates from a human donor with multiple sclerosis. The genes are TRBV6-5 and TRBJ1-1; 7 bases are a match to TRBD1. The CDR3 spells CASSPRQGSTEAFF. CDR3 bases: TGTGCCAGCAGTCCCCGACAGGGTAGCACTGAAGCTTTCTTT.